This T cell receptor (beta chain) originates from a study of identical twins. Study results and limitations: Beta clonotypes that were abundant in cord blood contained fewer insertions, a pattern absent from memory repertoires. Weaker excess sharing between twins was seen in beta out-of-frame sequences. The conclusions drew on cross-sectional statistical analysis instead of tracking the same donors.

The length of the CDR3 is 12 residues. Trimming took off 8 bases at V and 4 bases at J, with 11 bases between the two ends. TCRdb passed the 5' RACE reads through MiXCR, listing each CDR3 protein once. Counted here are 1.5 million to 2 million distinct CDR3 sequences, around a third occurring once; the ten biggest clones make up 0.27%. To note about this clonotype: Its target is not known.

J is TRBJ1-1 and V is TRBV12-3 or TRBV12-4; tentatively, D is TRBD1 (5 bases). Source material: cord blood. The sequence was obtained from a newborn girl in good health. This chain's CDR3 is CASGQGRTEAFF. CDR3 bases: TGTGCCAGCGGGCAGGGACGCACTGAAGCTTTCTTT.